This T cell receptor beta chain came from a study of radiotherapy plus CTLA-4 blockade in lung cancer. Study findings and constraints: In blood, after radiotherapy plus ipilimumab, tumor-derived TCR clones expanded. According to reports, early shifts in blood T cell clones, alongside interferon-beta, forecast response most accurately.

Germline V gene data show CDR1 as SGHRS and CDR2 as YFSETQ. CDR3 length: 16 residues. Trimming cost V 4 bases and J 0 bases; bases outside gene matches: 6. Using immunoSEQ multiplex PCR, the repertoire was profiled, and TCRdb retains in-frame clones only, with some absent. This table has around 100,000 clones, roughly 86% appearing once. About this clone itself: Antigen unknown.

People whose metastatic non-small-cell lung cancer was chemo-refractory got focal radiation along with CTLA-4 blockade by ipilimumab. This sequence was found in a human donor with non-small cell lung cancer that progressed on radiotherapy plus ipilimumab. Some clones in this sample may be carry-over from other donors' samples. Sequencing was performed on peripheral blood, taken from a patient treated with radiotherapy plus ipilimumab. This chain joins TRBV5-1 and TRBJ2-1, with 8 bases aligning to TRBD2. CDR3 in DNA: TGCGCCAGCAGCCTACTAGCGGCTAGCTCCTACAATGAGCAGTTCTTC. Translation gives CASSLLAASSYNEQFF. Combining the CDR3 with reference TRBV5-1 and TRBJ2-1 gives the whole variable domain KAGVTQTPRYLIKTRGQQVTLSCSPISGHRSVSWYQQTPGQGLQFLFEYFSETQRNKGNFPGRFSGRQFSNSRSEMNVSTLELGDSALYLCASSLLAASSYNEQFFGPGTRLTVL.